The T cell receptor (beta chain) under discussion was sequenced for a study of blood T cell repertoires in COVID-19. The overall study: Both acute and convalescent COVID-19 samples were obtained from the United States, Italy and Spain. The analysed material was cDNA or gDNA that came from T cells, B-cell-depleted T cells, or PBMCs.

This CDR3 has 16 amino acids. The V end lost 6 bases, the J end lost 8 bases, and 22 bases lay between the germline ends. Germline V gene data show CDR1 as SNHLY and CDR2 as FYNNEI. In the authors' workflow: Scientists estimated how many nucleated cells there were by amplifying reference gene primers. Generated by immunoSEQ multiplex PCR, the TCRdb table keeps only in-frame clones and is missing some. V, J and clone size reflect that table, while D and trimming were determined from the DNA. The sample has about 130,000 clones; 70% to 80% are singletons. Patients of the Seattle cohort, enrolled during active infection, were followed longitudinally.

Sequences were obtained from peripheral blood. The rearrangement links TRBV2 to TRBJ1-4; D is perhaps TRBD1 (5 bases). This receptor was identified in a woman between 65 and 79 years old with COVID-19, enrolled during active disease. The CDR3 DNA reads TGTGCCAGCAGCGGGCCAATACTATCAAAGGGGGAAAAACTGTTTTTT. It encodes CASSGPILSKGEKLFF.